The rows below give T cell receptor beta chains drawn from one sample of a study of blood T cell repertoires in COVID-19. Data came from immunoSEQ multiplex PCR; TCRdb stores just in-frame clones and leaves some out. Of around 200,000 clones in the sample, 65% to 85% were seen once. Sequenced input: PBMCs or T cells enriched from blood (not recorded which). These TCRs come from a woman aged 25-40 years who had recovered from COVID-19. CDR3s include the opening cysteine and the closing phenylalanine or tryptophan. A D gene is named only where the DNA matches it firmly. The size field is filled for only some rows; it gives once, few, many or a size class.

clone_size	d_call	v_call	j_call	cdr3_aa	cdr3_nt
NA	NA	TRBV5-1	TRBJ2-6	CASSLSSGANVLTF	TGCGCCAGCAGCTTGTCATCTGGGGCCAACGTCCTGACTTTC
NA	NA	TRBV5-1	TRBJ1-1	CASSFGDTANTEAFF	TGCGCCAGCAGCTTCGGGGACACAGCGAACACTGAAGCTTTCTTT
few	TRBD2	TRBV30	TRBJ2-7	CACGTSYEQYF	TGTGCCTGCGGGACTAGCTACGAGCAGTACTTC
once	NA	TRBV11-3	TRBJ1-1	CASSLDPSSTEAFF	TGTGCCAGCAGCTTAGACCCGTCCAGCACTGAAGCTTTCTTT
NA	TRBD1	TRBV9	TRBJ2-1	CASSVATGQGPEGFF	TGTGCCAGCAGCGTAGCTACGGGACAGGGACCAGAGGGATTCTTC
NA	TRBD1	TRBV28	TRBJ1-1	CASSLPQGAVTEAFF	TGTGCCAGCAGTTTACCGCAGGGGGCGGTCACTGAAGCTTTCTTT
NA	TRBD2	TRBV28	TRBJ2-3	CASSHSSVEAGGLSDTQYF	TGTGCCAGCAGCCACTCGTCGGTAGAAGCGGGAGGGCTGTCAGATACGCAGTATTTT
NA	TRBD1	TRBV9	TRBJ1-6	CASSPDRGSSPLHF	TGTGCCAGCAGTCCGGACAGGGGTAGTTCACCCCTCCACTTT
once	TRBD1	TRBV5-1	TRBJ2-1	CASSPKDRGAYNEQFF	TGCGCCAGCAGCCCTAAAGACAGGGGGGCGTACAATGAGCAGTTCTTC
once	NA	TRBV7-9	TRBJ2-3	CASSRRSASTDTQYF	TGTGCCAGCAGCCGGAGGAGCGCTAGCACAGATACGCAGTATTTT
NA	NA	TRBV5-1	TRBJ1-6	CASRPDSSYNSPLHF	TGCGCCAGCAGACCAGACAGCTCCTATAATTCACCCCTCCACTTT
NA	NA	TRBV4-1	TRBJ1-3	CASSPDGPPTIYF	TGCGCCAGCAGCCCAGACGGTCCTCCTACCATATATTTT
NA	TRBD1	TRBV5-6	TRBJ1-5	CASSYRTGWDQPQHF	TGTGCCAGCAGCTACCGGACAGGGTGGGATCAGCCCCAGCATTTT
once	TRBD1	TRBV5-4	TRBJ1-4	CASSSTGALTTNEKLFF	TGTGCCAGCAGCTCGACAGGGGCGTTGACGACTAATGAAAAACTGTTTTTT
NA	NA	TRBV5-1	TRBJ2-1	CASSPGLAYNEQFF	TGCGCCAGCAGCCCCGGACTGGCGTACAATGAGCAGTTCTTC
few	NA	TRBV19	TRBJ2-7	CASRARGALEEQYF	TGTGCCAGTAGGGCCCGGGGGGCCCTGGAGGAGCAGTACTTC
once	TRBD2	TRBV27	TRBJ2-3	CASKIAGGPLDTQYF	TGTGCCAGCAAAATAGCGGGAGGGCCTTTAGATACGCAGTATTTT
NA	TRBD1	TRBV28	TRBJ1-5	CASSSPFDRGMNQPQHF	TGTGCCAGCAGTTCCCCCTTCGACAGGGGTATGAATCAGCCCCAGCATTTT
NA	NA	TRBV5-1	TRBJ2-2	CASAPPSDSTGELFF	TGCGCCAGCGCCCCCCCGAGCGATAGCACCGGGGAGCTGTTTTTT
NA	NA	TRBV29-1	TRBJ1-3	CSVEEGRDTGNTIYF	TGCAGCGTTGAAGAGGGCCGGGACACTGGAAACACCATATATTTT
NA	NA	TRBV2	TRBJ2-2	CASKRLKGGELFF	TGTGCCAGCAAGCGGCTGAAAGGCGGGGAGCTGTTTTTT
NA	NA	TRBV9	TRBJ1-1	CASSVTANTEAFF	TGTGCCAGCAGCGTGACAGCGAACACTGAAGCTTTCTTT
NA	NA	TRBV18	TRBJ1-2	CASSPGRGRDGYTF	TGTGCCAGCTCACCAGGCAGGGGAAGGGATGGCTACACCTTC
NA	TRBD1	TRBV28	TRBJ1-2	CASSSSTGGAWYGYTF	TGTGCCAGCAGTTCGTCAACAGGGGGCGCCTGGTATGGCTACACCTTC
few	NA	TRBV7-9	TRBJ2-4	CASSFGGSAKNIQYF	TGTGCCAGCAGCTTCGGGGGATCAGCCAAAAACATTCAGTACTTC